This TCR beta chain was identified during a study of coeliac disease. Study details: Without high-resolution HLA typing, biased TRBV7-2 usage was queried.

CDR3 size: 13 residues. V was shortened by 4 bases and J by 4 bases, with 11 bases between the two germline ends. CDR1 is MNHEY, CDR2 SMNVEV, per germline (reference sequence). The method was immunoSEQ multiplex PCR; TCRdb's version includes in-frame clones alone and lacks a portion of them. The table shows some 9,100 clones, with about three fifths occurring only once. This clone counts as medium-sized. The source material was intraepithelial lymphocytes from the gut. The chain carries TRBV27 and TRBJ2-7; maybe TRBD1 (6 bases). This TCR derives from a woman aged 60-75 years with celiac disease. CDR3 protein: CASSSGQKYEQYF. Written as DNA, the CDR3 is TGTGCCAGCAGTTCCGGACAGAAATACGAGCAGTACTTC.